The rows below give T cell receptor beta chains drawn from one sample of a study of blood T cell repertoires in COVID-19. The table came from immunoSEQ multiplex PCR; TCRdb's copy has only in-frame clones and leaves some out. The sample has approximately 230,000 clones; around nine tenths are singletons. Sequencing used PBMCs or T cells enriched from blood (not recorded which). The origin of the receptors is a woman aged 50 to 60 with acute COVID-19. The CDR3 runs from the conserved cysteine through the conserved F or W. The D gene is left open where the match is weak. Size tells how often a clone was seen (once, few, many) or the class of an expanded clone, and some rows leave it out.

CDR3: CASSFQLAHPSDNEQFF
DNA: TGTGCCAGCAGTTTCCAACTAGCGCACCCCTCGGACAATGAGCAGTTCTTC
V: TRBV28
J: TRBJ2-1
D: TRBD2
size: NA

CDR3: CASSPTTGEKLFF
DNA: TGTGCCAGCAGTCCGACGACCGGGGAAAAACTGTTTTTT
V: TRBV6-5
J: TRBJ1-4
D: NA
size: once

CDR3: CASSPPNGAGEQYF
DNA: TGTGCCAGCTCACCACCGAACGGGGCGGGGGAGCAGTACTTC
V: TRBV18
J: TRBJ2-7
D: NA
size: NA

CDR3: CASSPTQGARIYGYTF
DNA: TGTGCCAGCAGCCCCACACAGGGGGCACGTATCTATGGCTACACCTTC
V: TRBV7-8
J: TRBJ1-2
D: TRBD1
size: NA

CDR3: CAWSPRARNYEQYF
DNA: TGTGCCTGGAGTCCGAGGGCCCGAAACTACGAGCAGTACTTC
V: TRBV30
J: TRBJ2-7
D: NA
size: NA

CDR3: CASRLFNSPLHF
DNA: TGTGCCAGCAGACTATTTAATTCACCCCTCCACTTT
V: TRBV6-5
J: TRBJ1-6
D: NA
size: NA

CDR3: CASSGGNAGAYEKLFF
DNA: TGTGCCAGCAGCGGTGGGAATGCAGGGGCTTACGAAAAACTGTTTTTT
V: TRBV5-6
J: TRBJ1-4
D: NA
size: NA

CDR3: CASSPSGVGETQYF
DNA: TGTGCCAGCTCACCCTCAGGGGTAGGGGAGACCCAGTACTTC
V: TRBV18
J: TRBJ2-5
D: NA
size: NA

CDR3: CASRGQPSGANVLTF
DNA: TGTGCCAGCAGGGGACAGCCCTCTGGGGCCAACGTCCTGACTTTC
V: TRBV28
J: TRBJ2-6
D: TRBD1
size: NA

CDR3: CASRQISSGSYEQYF
DNA: TGTGCCAGCAGACAAATAAGTAGCGGCTCCTACGAGCAGTACTTC
V: TRBV9
J: TRBJ2-7
D: NA
size: NA

CDR3: CASRGQMNTGELFF
DNA: TGTGCCAGCAGGGGGCAGATGAACACCGGGGAGCTGTTTTTT
V: TRBV6-5
J: TRBJ2-2
D: NA
size: NA

CDR3: CASSTPGQGEIEKLFF
DNA: TGTGCCAGCAGTACGCCCGGACAGGGGGAGATTGAAAAACTGTTTTTT
V: TRBV28
J: TRBJ1-4
D: TRBD1
size: NA

CDR3: CASSPLTGEAFF
DNA: TGTGCCAGCTCACCTTTGACAGGGGAAGCTTTCTTT
V: TRBV18
J: TRBJ1-1
D: TRBD1
size: NA

CDR3: CASSLTSGGNSPLHF
DNA: TGTGCCAGCAGCTTAACTTCAGGGGGGAATTCACCCCTCCACTTT
V: TRBV7-3
J: TRBJ1-6
D: TRBD1
size: NA

CDR3: CASSYKASGTYEQYF
DNA: TGTGCCAGCAGTTACAAGGCTAGCGGGACCTACGAGCAGTACTTC
V: TRBV6-2/TRBV6-3
J: TRBJ2-7
D: TRBD2
size: NA

CDR3: CASSSGQGSVYGYTF
DNA: TGTGCCAGCAGTTCGGGACAGGGCTCGGTCTATGGCTACACCTTC
V: TRBV28
J: TRBJ1-2
D: TRBD1
size: once

CDR3: CASSRDGRGEQYF
DNA: TGTGCCAGCAGCCGGGACGGTCGGGGGGAGCAGTACTTC
V: TRBV11-3
J: TRBJ2-7
D: NA
size: NA

CDR3: CASSPGWGTDTQYF
DNA: TGTGCCAGCAGCCCAGGCTGGGGCACAGATACGCAGTATTTT
V: TRBV7-2
J: TRBJ2-3
D: NA
size: NA

CDR3: CASSTDRGYNEQFF
DNA: TGTGCCAGCAGTACGGACAGGGGCTACAATGAGCAGTTCTTC
V: TRBV27
J: TRBJ2-1
D: TRBD1
size: NA

CDR3: CASRGEEGTNYGYTF
DNA: TGTGCCAGCAGGGGCGAGGAGGGTACAAACTATGGCTACACCTTC
V: TRBV28
J: TRBJ1-2
D: NA
size: NA

CDR3: CASSLGTSYGYTF
DNA: TGTGCCAGCAGTTTAGGGACTTCCTATGGCTACACCTTC
V: TRBV28
J: TRBJ1-2
D: NA
size: NA

CDR3: CASRLGASGGGTRLNEQFF
DNA: TGTGCCAGCAGACTAGGGGCTAGCGGAGGGGGTACACGGCTCAATGAGCAGTTCTTC
V: TRBV27
J: TRBJ2-1
D: NA
size: NA

CDR3: CASSEWDRGYEQYF
DNA: TGTGCCAGCAGTGAGTGGGACAGGGGCTACGAGCAGTACTTC
V: TRBV2
J: TRBJ2-7
D: TRBD1
size: NA

CDR3: CASSKGQGVRYEQYF
DNA: TGTGCCAGTAGTAAGGGACAGGGGGTCCGGTACGAGCAGTACTTC
V: TRBV19
J: TRBJ2-7
D: TRBD1
size: once

CDR3: CASRRPDSSGNTIYF
DNA: TGTGCCAGCAGGAGACCGGACAGCTCTGGAAACACCATATATTTT
V: TRBV28
J: TRBJ1-3
D: NA
size: NA

CDR3: CASSWRYQPQHF
DNA: TGTGCCAGCAGTTGGAGGTATCAGCCCCAGCATTTT
V: TRBV12-3/TRBV12-4
J: TRBJ1-5
D: NA
size: few

CDR3: CSGNSAGLETQYF
DNA: TGCAGCGGAAACTCGGCGGGATTGGAGACCCAGTACTTC
V: TRBV29-1
J: TRBJ2-5
D: NA
size: NA

CDR3: CASSQLRVYYEQYF
DNA: TGTGCCAGCAGTCAACTACGGGTCTACTACGAGCAGTACTTC
V: TRBV6-6
J: TRBJ2-7
D: NA
size: few

CDR3: CASREQGGEQYF
DNA: TGTGCCAGCAGGGAACAGGGGGGCGAGCAGTACTTC
V: TRBV27
J: TRBJ2-7
D: TRBD1
size: NA

CDR3: CASRQGAYNEQFF
DNA: TGTGCCAGCAGGCAGGGGGCCTACAATGAGCAGTTCTTC
V: TRBV2
J: TRBJ2-1
D: TRBD1
size: NA

CDR3: CASSQGTNLSPGANVLTF
DNA: TGCGCCAGCAGCCAAGGGACAAATCTGAGCCCTGGGGCCAACGTCCTGACTTTC
V: TRBV4-1
J: TRBJ2-6
D: NA
size: NA

CDR3: CASSAGTGNQPQHF
DNA: TGTGCCAGCAGCGCCGGGACAGGGAATCAGCCCCAGCATTTT
V: TRBV7-9
J: TRBJ1-5
D: TRBD1
size: NA

CDR3: CASSGADNEQFF
DNA: TGTGCCAGCTCGGGCGCCGACAATGAGCAGTTCTTC
V: TRBV18
J: TRBJ2-1
D: NA
size: NA

CDR3: CASSSTASYGYTF
DNA: TGTGCCAGCAGCTCGACAGCGTCCTATGGCTACACCTTC
V: TRBV7-9
J: TRBJ1-2
D: NA
size: NA

CDR3: CASSYQQGSGEQFF
DNA: TGCGCCAGCAGCTACCAACAGGGGTCAGGTGAGCAGTTCTTC
V: TRBV5-1
J: TRBJ2-1
D: TRBD1
size: NA

CDR3: CASSFDGRRNEQFF
DNA: TGTGCCAGCAGTTTTGACGGGAGGAGGAATGAGCAGTTCTTC
V: TRBV27
J: TRBJ2-1
D: TRBD2
size: NA

CDR3: CASSPGGQGGYGYTF
DNA: TGTGCCAGCTCACCAGGGGGACAGGGAGGCTATGGCTACACCTTC
V: TRBV18
J: TRBJ1-2
D: TRBD1
size: NA

CDR3: CAIRAPDRDNGNTIYF
DNA: TGTGCCATCAGGGCCCCGGACAGGGATAATGGAAACACCATATATTTT
V: TRBV10-3
J: TRBJ1-3
D: TRBD1
size: NA

CDR3: CASSSSGQATYEQYF
DNA: TGTGCCAGCAGTTCGTCGGGACAGGCAACCTACGAGCAGTACTTC
V: TRBV28
J: TRBJ2-7
D: TRBD1
size: NA

CDR3: CASSEGSVTVNTEAFF
DNA: TGTGCCAGCAGCGAGGGTTCCGTGACAGTGAACACTGAAGCTTTCTTT
V: TRBV9
J: TRBJ1-1
D: NA
size: once

CDR3: CASRTEMNTEAFF
DNA: TGTGCCAGCAGGACGGAGATGAACACTGAAGCTTTCTTT
V: TRBV12-3/TRBV12-4
J: TRBJ1-1
D: NA
size: NA

CDR3: CASSVVGGPLRTDTQYF
DNA: TGTGCCAGCAGCGTAGTGGGGGGGCCCCTACGAACAGATACGCAGTATTTT
V: TRBV9
J: TRBJ2-3
D: NA
size: NA

CDR3: CASRREGASNTQYF
DNA: TGCGCCAGCAGGCGGGAGGGCGCCAGCAATACGCAGTATTTT
V: TRBV5-1
J: TRBJ2-3
D: TRBD2
size: NA

CDR3: CASSQVMNTGELFF
DNA: TGTGCCAGCAGCCAAGTAATGAACACCGGGGAGCTGTTTTTT
V: TRBV3-1/TRBV3-2
J: TRBJ2-2
D: NA
size: NA

CDR3: CASSHMTSGNTDTQYF
DNA: TGTGCCAGCAGCCATATGACTAGCGGGAACACAGATACGCAGTATTTT
V: TRBV4-2
J: TRBJ2-3
D: TRBD2
size: NA

CDR3: CASSISGITYEQYF
DNA: TGTGCCAGCAGCATTAGCGGGATAACCTACGAGCAGTACTTC
V: TRBV5-4
J: TRBJ2-7
D: TRBD2
size: once

CDR3: CASSPQNGLAGRYEQYF
DNA: TGTGCCAGCTCACCGCAAAACGGACTAGCGGGCCGGTACGAGCAGTACTTC
V: TRBV18
J: TRBJ2-7
D: TRBD2
size: NA

CDR3: CASSISGNSPLHF
DNA: TGTGCCAGTAGTATCAGCGGAAATTCACCCCTCCACTTT
V: TRBV19
J: TRBJ1-6
D: NA
size: NA

CDR3: CASSQEGGSGNTIYF
DNA: TGTGCCAGCAGCCAAGAAGGGGGATCCGGAAACACCATATATTTT
V: TRBV3-1/TRBV3-2
J: TRBJ1-3
D: NA
size: NA

CDR3: CASSLAVESLDTQYF
DNA: TGCGCCAGCAGCTTGGCCGTAGAGTCCCTAGATACGCAGTATTTT
V: TRBV5-1
J: TRBJ2-3
D: NA
size: NA

CDR3: CASSYDRGPYEQYF
DNA: TGCGCCAGCAGCTACGACAGGGGGCCCTACGAGCAGTACTTC
V: TRBV4-1
J: TRBJ2-7
D: TRBD1
size: NA

CDR3: CASSQDRLAGGYEQYF
DNA: TGCGCCAGCAGCCAAGACAGGCTAGCGGGAGGCTACGAGCAGTACTTC
V: TRBV4-1
J: TRBJ2-7
D: TRBD2
size: NA

CDR3: CAWRVGHSSPLHF
DNA: TGTGCCTGGAGGGTGGGGCATAGTTCACCCCTCCACTTT
V: TRBV30
J: TRBJ1-6
D: NA
size: NA

CDR3: CSVVVQGGYTF
DNA: TGCAGCGTTGTGGTCCAGGGCGGCTACACCTTC
V: TRBV29-1
J: TRBJ1-2
D: NA
size: few

CDR3: CASSMQGAYNEQFF
DNA: TGTGCCAGTAGTATGCAGGGGGCATACAATGAGCAGTTCTTC
V: TRBV19
J: TRBJ2-1
D: TRBD1
size: NA

CDR3: CAISESAGGRTYNEQFF
DNA: TGTGCCATCAGTGAATCCGCCGGCGGGAGGACCTACAATGAGCAGTTCTTC
V: TRBV10-3
J: TRBJ2-1
D: TRBD2
size: NA

CDR3: CASSPTVRSNSPLHF
DNA: TGTGCCAGCAGTCCGACAGTCAGGAGTAATTCACCCCTCCACTTT
V: TRBV6-5
J: TRBJ1-6
D: NA
size: NA

CDR3: CASSLGQLTLYNEQFF
DNA: TGTGCCAGCAGCTTAGGGCAGTTAACACTCTACAATGAGCAGTTCTTC
V: TRBV7-3
J: TRBJ2-1
D: NA
size: NA

CDR3: CATSDRTGWDSNYGYTF
DNA: TGTGCCACCAGTGACAGGACAGGGTGGGATTCTAACTATGGCTACACCTTC
V: TRBV24-1
J: TRBJ1-2
D: TRBD1
size: NA

CDR3: CASSPQTGRIDEQYF
DNA: TGTGCCAGCAGCCCTCAGACAGGTCGGATCGACGAGCAGTACTTC
V: TRBV14
J: TRBJ2-7
D: NA
size: NA